One and the same sample provided the 31 T cell receptor beta chains below, sequenced in a study of blood T cell repertoires in COVID-19. Produced via immunoSEQ multiplex PCR; TCRdb's table is partial and in-frame only. The sample consists of roughly 180,000 clones, around 81% of them appearing once. The sequencing input was peripheral blood. These receptors were taken from a woman between 40 and 55 years old with COVID-19, enrolled during active disease.

The V call is TRBV29-1, the J call TRBJ2-5, with D possibly being TRBD2 (5 bases). The V end was cut by 8 bases, the J end by 5 bases, with 12 bases between. In germline, CDR1 is SQVTM, CDR2 ANQGSEA. This CDR3 contains 11 residues. CDR3 sequence: CSTNPGETQYF. The CDR3 nucleotides are TGCAGCACAAACCCGGGGGAGACCCAGTACTTC.

This clone was detected once. This chain links TRBV19 with TRBJ2-2, with TRBD2 matching 12 bases. Trimming at V came to 4 bases and at J to 0 bases, leaving 9 bases not matched to a gene. Germline CDR1 LNHDA, CDR2 SQIVND (reference sequence). The CDR3 is made up of 19 amino acids. CDR3 sequence: CASSTLQRLAGANTGELFF. CDR3 sequence (DNA): TGTGCCAGTAGTACCCTACAACGACTAGCGGGGGCGAACACCGGGGAGCTGTTTTTT. The full variable domain, its missing parts supplied by reference TRBV19 and TRBJ2-2, is DGGITQSPKYLFRKEGQNVTLSCEQNLNHDAMYWYRQDPGQGLRLIYYSQIVNDFQKGDIAEGYSVSREKKESFPLTVTSAQKNPTAFYLCASSTLQRLAGANTGELFFGEGSRLTVL.

The gene calls are TRBV28 and TRBJ2-7; 8 bases align to TRBD2. CDR3 length equals 17 residues. Per the germline V gene, CDR1 is MDHEN and CDR2 is SYDVKM. The ends lost 4 bases at V and 3 bases at J; junction bases unmatched: 14. The chain's CDR3 is CASSSPLPSGLLYEQYF. CDR3 coding DNA: TGTGCCAGCAGTTCACCCCTTCCTAGCGGGCTCCTCTACGAGCAGTACTTC.

This clone was seen a single time. CDR3 residues: CATLAAYNSPLHF. The CDR3 DNA reads as TGTGCCACGTTGGCAGCCTATAATTCACCCCTCCACTTT. The chain recombines TRBV25-1 with TRBJ1-6; D uncertain. Between the trimmed V and J ends, which lost 10 bases and 2 bases, there was a span of 9 bases. CDR1 MGHDK and CDR2 SYGVNS come from the germline V gene. The CDR3 sequence is 13 residues long.

This clone was seen only a few times. The chain links TRBV4-1 to TRBJ2-1; 12 nucleotides match TRBD2. The CDR3 sequence is 15 residues long. The germline gives CDR1 MGHRA, CDR2 YSYEKL. The V gene end was trimmed by 5 bases and the J gene end by 7 bases; junction bases not matched to a gene: 6. The CDR3 DNA follows: TGCGCCAGCAGCTCTAGACTAGCGGGAGTAAATGAGCAGTTCTTC. It codes for CASSSRLAGVNEQFF.

The rearrangement joins TRBV9 to TRBJ1-1; TRBD1 might be the D (5 bases). The germline V and J ends were trimmed by 3 bases and 0 bases, with 6 bases remaining between them. Germline loops: CDR1 SGDLS, CDR2 YYNGEE. The CDR3 spans 13 residues. CDR3 in amino acids: CASSADMNTEAFF. The CDR3 region has the DNA TGTGCCAGCAGCGCGGACATGAACACTGAAGCTTTCTTT.

The rearrangement uses TRBV27 and TRBJ2-7, with 11 bases lining up with TRBD2. This CDR3 spans 13 amino acids. J lost 6 bases, V lost 8 bases, and 6 bases had no gene match. Looked up from germline, CDR1 is MNHEY and CDR2 is SMNVEV (reference sequence). CDR3 DNA: TGTGCCAGCCGAGGACTAGCGGGTATCGAGCAGTACTTC. Amino acid sequence: CASRGLAGIEQYF.

The chain uses TRBV5-1 and TRBJ2-5, with TRBD2 matching 7 bases. This CDR3 spans 14 amino acids. V lost 4 bases to trimming and J lost 5 bases; unmatched junction nucleotides: 8. Germline V lookup: CDR1 SGHRS, CDR2 YFSETQ. This chain's CDR3 is CASSRGGSGETQYF. Here the CDR3 DNA reads TGCGCCAGCAGCCGGGGCGGGAGCGGTGAGACCCAGTACTTC.

The chain uses TRBV7-3 and TRBJ2-1; 7 nucleotides match TRBD1. The trim removed 4 bases at V and 0 bases at J, leaving 3 bases unmatched. The CDR3 length is 15 residues. The germline CDR1 and CDR2 sequences are SGHTA and FQGTGA. CDR3: CASSWDSRSYNEQFF. DNA for the CDR3: TGTGCCAGCAGCTGGGACAGTCGCTCCTACAATGAGCAGTTCTTC. Combining the CDR3 with reference TRBV7-3 and TRBJ2-1 gives the whole variable domain GAGVSQTPSNKVTEKGKYVELRCDPISGHTALYWYRQSLGQGPEFLIYFQGTGAADDSGLPNDRFFAVRPEGSVSTLKIQRTERGDSAVYLCASSWDSRSYNEQFFGPGTRLTVL.

V usage is TRBV2 and J usage is TRBJ2-7; 8 nucleotides line up with TRBD1. There are 14 residues in the CDR3. The germline V gene has CDR1 SNHLY and CDR2 FYNNEI. Unmatched junction bases numbered 5, after V lost 7 bases and J lost 0 bases. In nucleotides, the CDR3 is TGTGCCAGCAACTGGGGGACAGGCTCCTACGAGCAGTACGTC. It translates to CASNWGTGSYEQYV.

The chain is built from TRBV7-8 and TRBJ1-2; 7 nucleotides align to TRBD1. The CDR3 has 12 residues. The J segment lost 8 bases and the V segment lost 5 bases, leaving 5 bases of the junction unmatched. Germline values: CDR1 SGHVS, CDR2 FQNEAQ. The CDR3 region is CASSRGTDGYTF. Written as DNA, the CDR3 is TGTGCCAGCAGCCGGGGGACAGACGGCTACACCTTC.

In its sample, this clone was seen many times. The rearrangement joins TRBV2 to TRBJ2-2, with 8 nucleotides matching TRBD1. CDR3 length equals 17 residues. J was trimmed by 6 bases and V by 7 bases; bases with no gene match: 16. CDR1 SNHLY and CDR2 FYNNEI come from the germline V gene. The CDR3: CASKPHPDRGGAGELFF. CDR3 nucleotide sequence: TGTGCCAGCAAACCCCATCCCGACAGGGGAGGTGCCGGGGAGCTGTTTTTT.

J is TRBJ1-5 and V is TRBV7-3; 7 bases are a match to TRBD1. Trimming cost V 5 bases and J 5 bases; bases outside gene matches: 12. From germline, CDR1 is SGHTA and CDR2 FQGTGA. The CDR3 has 16 residues. The CDR3 nucleotides read TGTGCCAGCAGCCCACGTCAGGGGGTAAGGGATCAGCCCCAGCATTTT. It yields the protein CASSPRQGVRDQPQHF. Looking up the rest from reference TRBV7-3 and TRBJ1-5 gives the full variable domain: GAGVSQTPSNKVTEKGKYVELRCDPISGHTALYWYRQSLGQGPEFLIYFQGTGAADDSGLPNDRFFAVRPEGSVSTLKIQRTERGDSAVYLCASSPRQGVRDQPQHFGDGTRLSIL.

The chain joins TRBV7-8 to TRBJ1-3; a possible D gene is TRBD1 (6 bases). CDR1 SGHVS and CDR2 FQNEAQ come from the germline V gene. V was cut by 5 bases and J by 0 bases, with 26 bases left in between. CDR3 length equals 20 residues. The CDR3 reads CASSQTRISRGRSSGNTIYF. For the CDR3, the DNA is TGTGCCAGCAGCCAGACCAGGATTAGCAGGGGCCGCTCCTCTGGAAACACCATATATTTT.

The gene calls are TRBV6-5 and TRBJ2-7, with TRBD1 matching over 9 bases. V gave up 6 bases and J gave up 7 bases; unmatched junction bases: 10. Germline values: CDR1 MNHEY, CDR2 SVGAGI. The CDR3 loop spans 14 amino acids. The CDR3 DNA follows: TGTGCCAGCAGCCTGGACAGGGGATATAGTGAGCAGTACTTC. Amino acid sequence: CASSLDRGYSEQYF.

The rearrangement joins TRBV20-1 to TRBJ2-7; the match to TRBD2 covers 7 bases. Per the germline V gene, CDR1 is DFQATT and CDR2 is SNEGSKA (reference sequence). The CDR3 totals 13 residues. The trim removed 3 bases at V and 6 bases at J, leaving 8 bases unmatched. As DNA, the CDR3 is TGCAGTGCTAGTCGACTAGCCCTTCGCGAGCAGTACTTC. It specifies CSASRLALREQYF.

The chain carries TRBV5-1 and TRBJ1-2; D possibly corresponds to TRBD1 (5 bases). There are 13 residues in the CDR3. Germline CDR1 is SGHRS and CDR2 is YFSETQ. V gave up 5 bases and J gave up 4 bases, with 12 bases separating them. CDR3 nucleotide sequence: TGCGCCAGCAGTTTAGACAGCATCTATGGCTACACCTTC. The encoded protein is CASSLDSIYGYTF.

This clone has a handful of counts. The chain joins TRBV4-1 to TRBJ1-5; tentatively, D is TRBD1 (6 bases). The CDR3 covers 16 residues. V shed 0 bases and J shed 5 bases, with 14 bases lying between them. The germline V gene encodes CDR1 MGHRA and CDR2 YSYEKL. The CDR3 reads CASSQEGRGRDQPQHF. The CDR3 DNA follows: TGCGCCAGCAGCCAAGAGGGCAGGGGCCGCGATCAGCCCCAGCATTTT.

V is TRBV3-1 (or the pseudogene TRBV3-2) and J is TRBJ2-5; 11 bases fit TRBD2. The CDR3 has 15 amino acids. V shed 0 bases and J 4 bases; nucleotides not matched to a gene: 1. The germline V gene has CDR1 LGHDT and CDR2 YNNKEL (reference sequence). The CDR3 DNA is TGTGCCAGCAGCCAAGAAGGGACTAGCGGAGAGACCCAGTACTTC. Translated, it gives CASSQEGTSGETQYF.

The chain is built from TRBV5-5 and TRBJ1-2; 7 positions agree with TRBD1. With V trimmed by 4 bases and J by 2 bases, 2 bases remained unmatched. CDR1 and CDR2 (germline): SGHKS, YYEKEE (reference sequence). The CDR3 covers 13 residues. The CDR3 sequence: CASSQDRNYGYTF. Here the CDR3 DNA reads TGTGCCAGCAGCCAGGACAGGAACTATGGCTACACCTTC.

The CDR3 loop is CASSRPEGNTEAFF. CDR3 DNA sequence: TGCGCCAGCAGCAGGCCCGAGGGGAACACTGAAGCTTTCTTT. The chain uses TRBV5-1 and TRBJ1-1; D is unclear. The V end was cut by 4 bases, the J end by 1 base, with 11 bases between. The CDR3 contains 14 residues. Germline V gene lookup returns CDR1 SGHRS and CDR2 YFSETQ.

The genes are TRBV7-8 and TRBJ1-1; D is uncertain. The CDR3 has 16 amino acids. The V gene lost 1 base and the J gene lost 3 bases, with 15 bases spanning the gap. CDR1 and CDR2 from the germline V gene are SGHVS and FQNEAQ. The CDR3 region has the DNA TGTGCCAGCAGCTTAGTGGTGCGCCGCGGGGACACTGAAGCTTTCTTT. Translated: CASSLVVRRGDTEAFF.

This chain links TRBV19 with TRBJ2-3, with unresolved D. Trimming stripped 7 bases from V and 0 bases from J, with 11 bases between. The CDR3 loop spans 14 amino acids. From germline, CDR1 is LNHDA and CDR2 SQIVND (reference sequence). The DNA of the CDR3 is TGTGCCAGTAAGAACTTTAAGAGCACAGATACGCAGTATTTT. It codes for CASKNFKSTDTQYF.

This sequence joins TRBV2 and TRBJ1-5; a possible D gene is TRBD1 (6 bases). The CDR3 sequence is 16 residues long. Trimming took 4 bases from V and 2 from J, leaving 15 bases between them. Germline CDR1 reads SNHLY; CDR2 reads FYNNEI. This chain's CDR3 is CASSAQGGWRNQPQHF. The CDR3 region has the DNA TGTGCCAGCAGTGCGCAAGGGGGTTGGCGCAATCAGCCCCAGCATTTT.

This rearrangement joins TRBV5-8 to TRBJ2-1; TRBD2 aligns across 13 bases. This CDR3 has 13 residues. Germline V lookup: CDR1 SGHTS, CDR2 YDEGEE. The V segment lost 4 bases and the J segment 15 bases; nucleotides outside the gene matches: 7. CDR3 nucleotides: TGTGCCAGCAGCCCGGGGACTAGCGGGATCGGGTTCTTC. Translating it yields CASSPGTSGIGFF.

The rearrangement links TRBV27 to TRBJ1-2; D unresolved. Germline V gene lookup returns CDR1 MNHEY and CDR2 SMNVEV (reference sequence). The CDR3 sequence is 15 residues long. V shed 2 bases and J shed 3 bases, with 13 bases lying between them. The CDR3 DNA reads TGTGCCAGCAGTTTAGCGGCCGGTTCCTACTATGGCTACACCTTC. The encoded protein is CASSLAAGSYYGYTF.

The chain carries TRBV5-1 and TRBJ2-1, with 13 bases lining up with TRBD2. The CDR3 is 16 amino acids. From germline, CDR1 is SGHRS and CDR2 YFSETQ. With V trimmed by 5 bases and J by 15 bases, 17 bases remained unmatched. CDR3 in amino acids: CASRLVTGTSGIPGFF. The CDR3 region has the DNA TGCGCCAGCAGACTAGTTACCGGGACTAGCGGGATCCCGGGGTTCTTC.

This clone has only a few counts. The V call is TRBV11-2, the J call TRBJ2-7, with a tentative D call TRBD1 (5 bases). CDR3 length: 14 residues. Germline CDR1 is SGHAT and CDR2 is FQNNGV. Trimming left V 4 bases short and J 0 bases short, with 10 bases between. CDR3 coding DNA: TGTGCCAGCAGCTCAGACAGACTCTCCTACGAGCAGTACTTC. Residues: CASSSDRLSYEQYF.

The chain combines TRBV18 with TRBJ1-2; D is unclear. Trimming cost V 6 bases and J 0 bases, with 11 bases left between them. Germline lookup yields CDR1 KGHSH and CDR2 LQKENI. CDR3 length equals 14 residues. The CDR3 is CASSVGDTNYGYTF. The CDR3, as DNA: TGTGCCAGCTCCGTCGGTGACACTAACTATGGCTACACCTTC.

The rearrangement joins TRBV28 to TRBJ1-3; a weak D match, TRBD1 (5 bases). Trimming took 6 bases from V and 8 from J, leaving 17 bases between them. CDR3 size: 14 residues. Germline V gene data show CDR1 as MDHEN and CDR2 as SYDVKM. CDR3 amino acids: CASSPVTPGDTIYF. CDR3 in DNA: TGTGCCAGCAGCCCCGTGACCCCGGGGGACACCATATATTTT.

The V and J genes are TRBV5-1 and TRBJ2-2, with 11 positions matching TRBD2. The CDR3 extends over 15 amino acids. Germline V gene sequence: CDR1 SGHRS, CDR2 YFSETQ. The J segment lost 7 bases and the V segment lost 4 bases, leaving 6 bases of the junction unmatched. The CDR3 protein is CASSPTSGNVGELFF. The DNA for the CDR3 is TGCGCCAGCAGCCCGACTAGCGGGAACGTCGGGGAGCTGTTTTTT. The full variable domain, with the rest looked up from reference TRBV5-1 and TRBJ2-2, is KAGVTQTPRYLIKTRGQQVTLSCSPISGHRSVSWYQQTPGQGLQFLFEYFSETQRNKGNFPGRFSGRQFSNSRSEMNVSTLELGDSALYLCASSPTSGNVGELFFGEGSRLTVL.